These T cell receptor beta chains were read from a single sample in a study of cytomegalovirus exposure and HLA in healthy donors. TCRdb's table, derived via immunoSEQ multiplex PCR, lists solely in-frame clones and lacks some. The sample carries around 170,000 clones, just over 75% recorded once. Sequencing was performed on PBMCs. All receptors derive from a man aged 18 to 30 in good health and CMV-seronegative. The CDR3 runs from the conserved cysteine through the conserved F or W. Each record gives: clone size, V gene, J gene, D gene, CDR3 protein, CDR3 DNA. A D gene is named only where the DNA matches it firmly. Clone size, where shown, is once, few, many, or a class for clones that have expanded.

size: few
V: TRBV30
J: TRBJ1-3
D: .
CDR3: CAWSEGAGNTIYF
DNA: TGTGCCTGGAGTGAGGGGGCTGGAAACACCATATATTTT

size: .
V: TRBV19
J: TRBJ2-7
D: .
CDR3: CASSIGTGYVHEQYF
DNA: TGTGCCAGTAGTATAGGTACAGGGTACGTCCACGAGCAGTACTTC

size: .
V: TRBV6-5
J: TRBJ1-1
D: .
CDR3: CASSYSDRFMNTEAFF
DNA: TGTGCCAGCAGTTACTCCGACAGATTCATGAACACTGAAGCTTTCTTT

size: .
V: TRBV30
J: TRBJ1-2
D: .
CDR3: CAWSVLILGDWGDGYTF
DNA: TGTGCCTGGAGTGTATTAATATTAGGGGACTGGGGCGATGGCTACACCTTC

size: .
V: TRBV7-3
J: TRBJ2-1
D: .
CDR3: CASSLRGSSYNEQFF
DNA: TGTGCCAGCAGCTTACGGGGTAGCTCCTACAATGAGCAGTTCTTC

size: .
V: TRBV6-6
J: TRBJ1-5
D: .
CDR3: CASSYAETAMNQPQHF
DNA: TGTGCCAGCAGTTATGCCGAGACAGCGATGAATCAGCCCCAGCATTTT

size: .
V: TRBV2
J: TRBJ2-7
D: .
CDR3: CASSEEWGDEQYF
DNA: TGTGCCAGCAGTGAAGAGTGGGGGGACGAGCAGTACTTC

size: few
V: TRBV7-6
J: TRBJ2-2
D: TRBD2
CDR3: CASSSRPSGGATGELFF
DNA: TGTGCCAGCAGCTCCCGCCCTAGCGGGGGGGCCACCGGGGAGCTGTTTTTT

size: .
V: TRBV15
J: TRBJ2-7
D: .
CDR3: CATSRGTGSYEQYF
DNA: TGTGCCACCAGCAGAGGAACCGGTTCCTACGAGCAGTACTTC

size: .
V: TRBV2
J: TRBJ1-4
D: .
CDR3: CASTSILTGYNEKLFF
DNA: TGTGCCAGCACTTCTATCCTGACAGGCTATAATGAAAAACTGTTTTTT

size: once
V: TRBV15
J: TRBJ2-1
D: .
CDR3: CATSTPGTFYEQFF
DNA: TGTGCCACCAGCACCCCCGGGACTTTTTATGAGCAGTTCTTC

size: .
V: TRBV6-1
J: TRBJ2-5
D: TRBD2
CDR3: CASVAIAGGETQYF
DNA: TGTGCCAGCGTGGCCATAGCGGGGGGAGAGACCCAGTACTTC

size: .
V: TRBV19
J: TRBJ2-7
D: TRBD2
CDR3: CASSIDLAVSYEQYF
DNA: TGTGCCAGTAGTATAGATCTAGCGGTATCCTACGAGCAGTACTTC

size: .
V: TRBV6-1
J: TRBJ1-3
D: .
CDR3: CASSGRGGLGNTIYF
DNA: TGTGCCAGCAGTGGGAGGGGGGGGCTTGGAAACACCATATATTTT

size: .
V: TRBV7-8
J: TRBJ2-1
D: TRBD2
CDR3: CASSLRSSGRSSSYNEQFF
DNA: TGTGCCAGCAGCTTAAGGTCTAGCGGGAGGTCGAGCTCCTACAATGAGCAGTTCTTC

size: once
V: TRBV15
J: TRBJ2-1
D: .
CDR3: CATSSGRGSYNEQFF
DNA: TGTGCCACCAGCAGCGGGCGGGGCTCCTACAATGAGCAGTTCTTC

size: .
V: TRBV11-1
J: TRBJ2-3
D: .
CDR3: CASSFTGDRAYTDTQYF
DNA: TGTGCCAGCAGCTTTACGGGAGATAGGGCTTACACAGATACGCAGTATTTT

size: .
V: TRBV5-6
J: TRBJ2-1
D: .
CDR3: CARFNRVSHEQFF
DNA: TGTGCCCGATTTAACAGGGTGAGCCATGAGCAGTTCTTC

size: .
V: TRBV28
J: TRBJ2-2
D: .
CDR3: CASSLTRELFF
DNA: TGTGCCAGCAGTTTAACTAGGGAGCTGTTTTTT

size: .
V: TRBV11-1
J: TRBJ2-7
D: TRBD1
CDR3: CASSSPQGARGGYEQYF
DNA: TGTGCCAGCAGCTCCCCTCAGGGGGCTAGAGGTGGGTACGAGCAGTACTTC

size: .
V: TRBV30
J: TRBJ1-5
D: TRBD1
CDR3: CAWSPQGNQPQHF
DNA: TGTGCCTGGAGTCCACAGGGGAATCAGCCCCAGCATTTT

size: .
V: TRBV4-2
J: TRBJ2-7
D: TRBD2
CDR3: CASSQGASGSFIEQYF
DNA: TGTGCCAGCAGCCAAGGAGCTAGCGGCTCCTTTATAGAGCAGTACTTC

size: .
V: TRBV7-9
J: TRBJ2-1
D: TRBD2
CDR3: CASSLEASGREEEQFF
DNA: TGTGCCAGCAGCTTAGAGGCTAGCGGGAGGGAGGAAGAGCAGTTCTTC

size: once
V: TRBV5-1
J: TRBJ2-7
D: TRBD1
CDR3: CASSSQDRGKNYEQYF
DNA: TGCGCCAGCAGCTCCCAGGACAGGGGAAAGAACTACGAGCAGTACTTC

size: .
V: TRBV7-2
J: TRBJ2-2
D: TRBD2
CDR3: CASSFGGSGTGELFF
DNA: TGTGCCAGCAGCTTCGGCGGGAGTGGCACCGGGGAGCTGTTTTTT

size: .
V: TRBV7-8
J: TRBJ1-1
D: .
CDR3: CASSLGNRAEGTEAFF
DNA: TGTGCCAGCAGCTTAGGTAACAGGGCCGAAGGCACTGAAGCTTTCTTT

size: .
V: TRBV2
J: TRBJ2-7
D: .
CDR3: CASRGPTRSHEQYF
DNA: TGTGCCAGCAGGGGGCCTACAAGGTCCCACGAGCAGTACTTC

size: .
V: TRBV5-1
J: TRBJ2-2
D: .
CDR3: CASSLGGIGTGELFF
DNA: TGCGCCAGCAGCTTGGGGGGCATTGGGACCGGGGAGCTGTTTTTT

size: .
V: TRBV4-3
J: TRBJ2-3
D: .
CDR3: CASSQVFLELRVDTQYF
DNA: TGCGCCAGCAGCCAAGTTTTTCTCGAACTGCGGGTAGATACGCAGTATTTT

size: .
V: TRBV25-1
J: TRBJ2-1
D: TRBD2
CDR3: CASSQLAGGPRDNEQFF
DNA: TGTGCCAGCAGTCAACTAGCGGGGGGCCCAAGGGACAATGAGCAGTTCTTC

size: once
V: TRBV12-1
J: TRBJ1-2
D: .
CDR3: CASSFRINYGYTF
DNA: TGTGCCAGCAGCTTCAGGATTAACTATGGCTACACCTTC

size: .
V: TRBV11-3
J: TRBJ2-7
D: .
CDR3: CASSQVGQYVAYEQYF
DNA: TGTGCCAGCAGCCAGGTGGGACAATACGTTGCCTACGAGCAGTACTTC

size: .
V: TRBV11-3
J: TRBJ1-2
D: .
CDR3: CASSAKGTGNYGYTF
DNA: TGTGCCAGCAGCGCAAAGGGAACAGGGAACTATGGCTACACCTTC

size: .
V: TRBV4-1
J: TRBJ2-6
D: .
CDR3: CASSPQAPSSLSGANVLTF
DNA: TGCGCCAGCAGCCCCCAAGCCCCCAGTAGCCTATCGGGGGCCAACGTCCTGACTTTC

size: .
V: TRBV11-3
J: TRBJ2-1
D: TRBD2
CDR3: CASSLNGAGVENEQFF
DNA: TGTGCCAGCAGCTTAAATGGAGCGGGAGTAGAAAATGAGCAGTTCTTC

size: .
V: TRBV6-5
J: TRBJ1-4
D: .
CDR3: CASSYDRGLNEKLFF
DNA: TGTGCCAGCAGTTACGATAGGGGGTTAAATGAAAAACTGTTTTTT

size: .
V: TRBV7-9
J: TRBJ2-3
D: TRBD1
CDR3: CASCDLEQGARDTQYF
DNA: TGTGCCAGCTGCGATCTTGAACAGGGGGCGAGAGATACGCAGTATTTT

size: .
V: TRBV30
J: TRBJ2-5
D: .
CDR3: CAWSLSPLETQYF
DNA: TGTGCCTGGAGCCTAAGCCCCCTGGAGACCCAGTACTTC

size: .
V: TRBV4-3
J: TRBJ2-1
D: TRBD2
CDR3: CASSQDRAGGPNNEQFF
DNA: TGCGCCAGCAGCCAAGATCGGGCGGGAGGGCCGAATAATGAGCAGTTCTTC

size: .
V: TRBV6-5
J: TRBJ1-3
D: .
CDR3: CASSYSGRGGNTIYF
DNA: TGTGCCAGCAGTTATAGCGGAAGGGGAGGAAACACCATATATTTT

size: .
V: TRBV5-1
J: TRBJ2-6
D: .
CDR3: CASSPLESGANVLTF
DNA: TGCGCCAGCAGCCCCCTGGAGTCTGGGGCCAACGTCCTGACTTTC

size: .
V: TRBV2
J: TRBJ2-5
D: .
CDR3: CASSDLAGRGETQYF
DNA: TGTGCCAGCAGTGACCTAGCCGGGCGTGGGGAGACCCAGTACTTC

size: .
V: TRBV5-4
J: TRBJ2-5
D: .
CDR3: CASSLDGGQETQYF
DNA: TGTGCCAGCAGCCTGGACGGGGGTCAAGAGACCCAGTACTTC

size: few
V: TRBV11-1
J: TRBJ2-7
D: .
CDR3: CASSLSSDEQYF
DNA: TGTGCCAGCAGCTTGTCGTCCGACGAGCAGTACTTC

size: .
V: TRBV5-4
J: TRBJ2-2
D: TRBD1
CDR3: CASSPRGQGPTGELFF
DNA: TGTGCCAGCAGCCCTCGGGGACAGGGACCCACCGGGGAGCTGTTTTTT

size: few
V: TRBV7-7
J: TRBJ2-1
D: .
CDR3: CASSSGPSPDNEQFF
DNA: TGTGCTAGCAGCTCGGGTCCTAGTCCCGACAATGAGCAGTTCTTC

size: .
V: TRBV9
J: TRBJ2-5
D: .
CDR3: CASSARDTRQETQYF
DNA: TGTGCCAGCAGCGCCAGGGACACCCGCCAAGAGACCCAGTACTTC

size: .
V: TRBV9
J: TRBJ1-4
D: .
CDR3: CASSVDPGSNEKLFF
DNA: TGTGCCAGCAGCGTAGACCCGGGATCCAATGAAAAACTGTTTTTT

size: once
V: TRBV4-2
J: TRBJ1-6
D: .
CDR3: CASSQDTTSRPSNSPLHF
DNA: TGTGCCAGCAGCCAAGACACCACCTCAAGGCCTAGTAATTCACCCCTCCACTTT

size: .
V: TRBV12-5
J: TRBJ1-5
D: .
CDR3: CASGFGGRQPQHF
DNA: TGTGCTAGTGGTTTTGGTGGGAGGCAGCCCCAGCATTTT